The clone carrying this T cell receptor (beta chain) has only a few counts. This sample was included in a study of T-cell memory formation after mild COVID-19. At the level of the study: There were largely donor-specific TCR clusters.

With V trimmed by 1 base and J by 15 bases, 5 bases remained unmatched. This CDR3 is built from 13 residues. Per germline, CDR1 LGHDT and CDR2 YNNKEL (reference sequence). TCRdb re-derived calls from the 5' RACE reads in MiXCR, one entry per CDR3 protein. The profile shows 560,000 or so distinct CDR3 sequences, 15% to 20% of them singletons. The chain joins TRBV3-1 to TRBJ2-3, with 12 positions matching TRBD2. The receptor comes from an adult woman who had mild COVID-19 (a few samples of this study predate the infection). Cell type and time point are not known. Sequencing input: PBMCs or a T cell subset sorted from them (not recorded which). CDR3 nucleotides: TGTGCCAGCAGCCAAGGAGGACTAGCGGGAAGATATTTT. Translating it yields CASSQGGLAGRYF.